One sample yielded the 2 T cell receptor beta chains listed below, sequenced in a study of shared clonotypes between healthy human individuals. Naivety among CD8 cells was defined by CD45RO negativity and positive CCR7 selection, thereby excluding terminally differentiated effector memory CD45RA+ cells. Clones were sequenced by immunoSEQ multiplex PCR, and TCRdb holds only the in-frame ones, with some missing. The profile shows about 1,900,000 clones, about 94% of them singletons. The sequenced material came from naive CD8+ T cells sorted from blood. All receptors derive from a man aged 18 to 29 in good health.

To note about this clone: This CDR3 is also generated by other DNA sequences in the sample. The chain couples TRBV7-8 to TRBJ2-1; 9 nucleotides agree with TRBD1. This CDR3 region has 15 residues. V lost 1 base and J lost 4; bases outside the gene matches: 2. Germline values: CDR1 SGHVS, CDR2 FQNEAQ. The CDR3 is CASSLEGQGYNEQFF. Written as DNA, the CDR3 is TGTGCCAGCAGCTTAGAAGGACAGGGGTACAATGAGCAGTTCTTC.

J is TRBJ2-2 and V is TRBV5-5, with D possibly being TRBD1 (6 bases). The germline CDR1 and CDR2 sequences are SGHKS and YYEKEE (reference sequence). This CDR3 has 15 residues. The V gene lost 3 bases and the J gene lost 6 bases, with 15 bases spanning the gap. The CDR3 here is CASSSTPGASGELFF. CDR3 coding DNA: TGTGCCAGCAGCTCTACCCCAGGGGCCTCCGGGGAGCTGTTTTTT.